The rows below give T cell receptor beta chains drawn from one sample of a study of vaccination and CD4 T cells after COVID-19. The antigens these receptors bind are not known. From the PCR reads, TCRdb called clonotypes with MiXCR, one entry per CDR3 protein. The table lists fewer than 15,000 distinct CDR3 sequences, roughly two fifths of them singletons. This specimen consisted of CD4+ T cells from blood, cultured in vitro, obtained after SARS-CoV-2 vaccination. All receptors derive from a human donor who had recovered from COVID-19. Each CDR3 is given with its conserved first and last residue. Fields, in order: V gene, D gene, clone size, J gene, CDR3 protein, CDR3 DNA. A D gene is named only where the DNA matches it firmly. The size field is filled for only some rows; it gives once, few, many or a size class.

v_call: TRBV11-2; d_call: -; clone_size: medium-sized; j_call: TRBJ1-2; cdr3_aa: CASSLAGREDDGYTF; cdr3_nt: TGTGCCAGCAGCTTAGCAGGCAGGGAGGACGATGGCTACACCTTC
v_call: TRBV23-1; d_call: -; clone_size: -; j_call: TRBJ1-1; cdr3_aa: CASSQDGVEAFF; cdr3_nt: TGCGCCAGCAGCCAGGACGGGGTTGAAGCTTTCTTT
v_call: TRBV10-1; d_call: TRBD1; clone_size: -; j_call: TRBJ1-5; cdr3_aa: CARPQTGSNQPQHF; cdr3_nt: TGCGCCAGACCCCAGACAGGGTCAAATCAGCCCCAGCATTTT
v_call: TRBV7-2; d_call: -; clone_size: -; j_call: TRBJ1-3; cdr3_aa: CASSLNSGGLGNTIYF; cdr3_nt: TGTGCCAGCAGCTTAAACTCTGGGGGACTCGGAAACACCATATATTTT
v_call: TRBV20-1; d_call: -; clone_size: -; j_call: TRBJ2-1; cdr3_aa: CSARDSRVTYNEQFF; cdr3_nt: TGCAGTGCTAGAGATTCGCGGGTTACCTACAATGAGCAGTTCTTC
v_call: TRBV6-1; d_call: -; clone_size: -; j_call: TRBJ2-2; cdr3_aa: CASSEGLWSYTGELFF; cdr3_nt: TGTGCCAGCAGTGAAGGGTTATGGAGTTACACCGGGGAGCTGTTTTTT
v_call: TRBV5-1; d_call: TRBD2; clone_size: -; j_call: TRBJ2-1; cdr3_aa: CASSLGLAGGYNEQFF; cdr3_nt: TGCGCCAGCAGCTTGGGCCTAGCGGGGGGTTACAATGAGCAGTTCTTC
v_call: TRBV7-2; d_call: TRBD2; clone_size: -; j_call: TRBJ2-7; cdr3_aa: CASRYATSGAYEQYF; cdr3_nt: TGTGCCAGCAGGTATGCGACTAGCGGGGCCTACGAGCAGTACTTC
v_call: TRBV15; d_call: -; clone_size: few; j_call: TRBJ1-1; cdr3_aa: CATSRVVNTEAFF; cdr3_nt: TGTGCCACCAGCAGAGTAGTGAACACTGAAGCTTTCTTT
v_call: TRBV20-1; d_call: -; clone_size: few; j_call: TRBJ2-3; cdr3_aa: CSARQSTDTQYF; cdr3_nt: TGCAGTGCTCGACAGAGCACAGATACGCAGTATTTT
v_call: TRBV7-9; d_call: TRBD1; clone_size: few; j_call: TRBJ1-3; cdr3_aa: CASSRDRGHSGNTIYF; cdr3_nt: TGTGCCAGCAGTCGCGACAGGGGGCATTCGGGAAACACCATATATTTT
v_call: TRBV6-2/TRBV6-3; d_call: TRBD2; clone_size: -; j_call: TRBJ2-1; cdr3_aa: CASSSPSGGRYNEQFF; cdr3_nt: TGTGCCAGCAGCTCCCCTAGCGGGGGTCGCTACAATGAGCAGTTCTTC
v_call: TRBV7-7; d_call: -; clone_size: -; j_call: TRBJ2-5; cdr3_aa: CASSEDSQETQYF; cdr3_nt: TGTGCCAGCAGCGAGGACAGCCAAGAGACCCAGTACTTC
v_call: TRBV20-1; d_call: TRBD1; clone_size: medium-sized; j_call: TRBJ1-5; cdr3_aa: CSARLPGPTGVPPQHF; cdr3_nt: TGCAGTGCTAGATTACCGGGCCCGACAGGGGTTCCGCCCCAGCATTTT
v_call: TRBV11-3; d_call: TRBD1; clone_size: -; j_call: TRBJ2-5; cdr3_aa: CASSLGGTGPLQETQYF; cdr3_nt: TGTGCCAGCAGCTTAGGGGGGACAGGTCCACTTCAAGAGACCCAGTACTTC
v_call: TRBV19; d_call: -; clone_size: once; j_call: TRBJ1-5; cdr3_aa: CASSRWTATFSNQPQHF; cdr3_nt: TGTGCCAGTAGTAGATGGACAGCTACTTTTAGCAATCAGCCCCAGCATTTT
v_call: TRBV11-3; d_call: -; clone_size: few; j_call: TRBJ1-6; cdr3_aa: CASSNNPSSPLHF; cdr3_nt: TGTGCCAGCAGCAATAACCCAAGTTCACCCCTCCACTTT
v_call: TRBV20-1; d_call: -; clone_size: once; j_call: TRBJ1-2; cdr3_aa: CSARDNRNNYGYTF; cdr3_nt: TGCAGTGCTAGAGATAACAGAAACAACTATGGCTACACCTTC
v_call: TRBV4-1; d_call: -; clone_size: -; j_call: TRBJ1-3; cdr3_aa: CASSQVQGPGNTIYF; cdr3_nt: TGCGCCAGCAGCCAAGTGCAGGGACCTGGAAACACCATATATTTT
v_call: TRBV18; d_call: TRBD1; clone_size: -; j_call: TRBJ1-1; cdr3_aa: CASSPSGGHTEAFF; cdr3_nt: TGTGCCAGCTCACCATCAGGGGGCCACACTGAAGCTTTCTTT
v_call: TRBV23-1; d_call: -; clone_size: few; j_call: TRBJ2-3; cdr3_aa: CASSHGRYTDTQYF; cdr3_nt: TGCGCCAGCAGTCATGGACGTTACACAGATACGCAGTATTTT
v_call: TRBV24-1; d_call: -; clone_size: -; j_call: TRBJ2-5; cdr3_aa: CATSDAKTDRNQETQYF; cdr3_nt: TGTGCCACCAGTGATGCGAAGACCGACCGAAATCAAGAGACCCAGTACTTC
v_call: TRBV7-2; d_call: TRBD2; clone_size: -; j_call: TRBJ2-2; cdr3_aa: CASSLHGLAGNTGELFF; cdr3_nt: TGTGCCAGCAGCCTACACGGACTAGCGGGGAACACCGGGGAGCTGTTTTTT
v_call: TRBV5-1; d_call: -; clone_size: -; j_call: TRBJ2-1; cdr3_aa: CASAAVSYNEQFF; cdr3_nt: TGCGCCAGCGCGGCCGTATCGTACAATGAGCAGTTCTTC
v_call: TRBV7-3; d_call: TRBD1; clone_size: few; j_call: TRBJ1-1; cdr3_aa: CASSLIRRGLELTEAFF; cdr3_nt: TGTGCCAGCAGCTTAATTCGCAGGGGGCTTGAGTTAACTGAAGCTTTCTTT
v_call: TRBV20-1; d_call: TRBD1; clone_size: -; j_call: TRBJ1-6; cdr3_aa: CSAGSGGNSPLHF; cdr3_nt: TGCAGTGCTGGATCAGGGGGTAATTCACCCCTCCACTTT
v_call: TRBV7-9; d_call: -; clone_size: -; j_call: TRBJ1-3; cdr3_aa: CASSRRSISGNTIYF; cdr3_nt: TGTGCCAGCAGCCGTAGAAGTATCTCTGGAAACACCATATATTTT
v_call: TRBV6-1; d_call: TRBD1; clone_size: -; j_call: TRBJ2-5; cdr3_aa: CASSRTGGGETQYF; cdr3_nt: TGTGCCAGCAGTCGGACAGGGGGCGGAGAGACCCAGTACTTC
v_call: TRBV6-2/TRBV6-3; d_call: -; clone_size: -; j_call: TRBJ2-5; cdr3_aa: CASRPGGGGAQETQYF; cdr3_nt: TGTGCCAGCAGGCCCGGAGGGGGGGGGGCCCAAGAGACCCAGTACTTC
v_call: TRBV20-1; d_call: -; clone_size: -; j_call: TRBJ1-2; cdr3_aa: CSANFPTNYGYTF; cdr3_nt: TGCAGTGCTAATTTTCCGACTAACTATGGCTACACCTTC
v_call: TRBV7-8; d_call: -; clone_size: -; j_call: TRBJ1-5; cdr3_aa: CASSLEGQQGINQPQHF; cdr3_nt: TGTGCCAGCAGCTTAGAAGGTCAACAGGGTATAAATCAGCCCCAGCATTTT
v_call: TRBV27; d_call: -; clone_size: -; j_call: TRBJ1-1; cdr3_aa: CASRFGGWAFF; cdr3_nt: TGTGCCAGCAGGTTTGGAGGTTGGGCTTTCTTT
v_call: TRBV5-1; d_call: TRBD1; clone_size: -; j_call: TRBJ1-1; cdr3_aa: CASSPGTVMNTEAFF; cdr3_nt: TGCGCCAGCAGCCCGGGGACAGTTATGAACACTGAAGCTTTCTTT
v_call: TRBV20-1; d_call: TRBD2; clone_size: -; j_call: TRBJ2-7; cdr3_aa: CSARGPSGSYEQYF; cdr3_nt: TGCAGTGCTAGAGGGCCTAGCGGGAGTTACGAGCAGTACTTC
v_call: TRBV11-2; d_call: TRBD1; clone_size: -; j_call: TRBJ2-7; cdr3_aa: CASSATGVEQYF; cdr3_nt: TGTGCCAGCAGCGCGACAGGGGTCGAGCAGTACTTC
v_call: TRBV5-1; d_call: TRBD2; clone_size: -; j_call: TRBJ2-1; cdr3_aa: CASSLGRLAGIVNEQFF; cdr3_nt: TGCGCCAGCAGCTTGGGACGACTAGCGGGAATCGTCAATGAGCAGTTCTTC
v_call: TRBV12-3/TRBV12-4; d_call: -; clone_size: once; j_call: TRBJ1-2; cdr3_aa: CASSNRSNYGYTF; cdr3_nt: TGTGCCAGCAGTAACAGGTCTAACTATGGCTACACCTTC
v_call: TRBV11-3; d_call: -; clone_size: -; j_call: TRBJ2-3; cdr3_aa: CASSPGGGPTDTQYF; cdr3_nt: TGTGCCAGCAGCCCCGGGGGAGGCCCCACAGATACGCAGTATTTT
v_call: TRBV7-6; d_call: TRBD2; clone_size: few; j_call: TRBJ2-1; cdr3_aa: CASSLVSAGGAYEQFF; cdr3_nt: TGTGCCAGCAGCTTAGTGTCAGCGGGAGGGGCATATGAGCAGTTCTTC
v_call: TRBV7-2; d_call: TRBD2; clone_size: -; j_call: TRBJ2-2; cdr3_aa: CASSSGEGRGGTGELFF; cdr3_nt: TGTGCCAGCAGCTCAGGAGAGGGACGGGGGGGCACCGGGGAGCTGTTTTTT
v_call: TRBV27; d_call: -; clone_size: -; j_call: TRBJ2-7; cdr3_aa: CASSLVSGSEQYF; cdr3_nt: TGTGCCAGCAGTTTGGTTTCAGGGTCCGAGCAGTACTTC
v_call: TRBV27; d_call: TRBD1; clone_size: few; j_call: TRBJ2-7; cdr3_aa: CASSLGTGVNYEQYF; cdr3_nt: TGTGCCAGCAGCCTCGGTACAGGGGTGAATTACGAGCAGTACTTC
v_call: TRBV20-1; d_call: -; clone_size: once; j_call: TRBJ1-5; cdr3_aa: CSAPSAGLYSNQPLHF; cdr3_nt: TGCAGTGCCCCCTCGGCAGGACTTTATAGCAATCAGCCCCTGCATTTT